The T cell receptor beta chain under discussion was sequenced for a study of OX40 agonist ivuxolimab in advanced cancers. CDR1 MDHEN and CDR2 SYDVKM come from the germline V gene. The CDR3 loop spans 14 amino acids. Deletions cut 7 bases from V and 5 bases from J, with 17 bases between. This table comes from immunoSEQ multiplex PCR, and its TCRdb copy is limited to in-frame clones, with some not included. In the table there are 82,000 or so clones, 92% of which are singletons. In its sample, this clone was seen once. Sequencing used CD4+ or CD8+ T cells sorted from blood, obtained in a trial of the OX40 agonist ivuxolimab. This chain joins TRBV28 and TRBJ1-2, with no clear D. The sequence derives from an adult with an advanced solid tumor such as melanoma, head and neck, liver or kidney cancer. CDR3 DNA sequence: TGTGCCAGCAAACCAGGCGGATTAATTTATGGCTACACCTTC. Amino acid sequence: CASKPGGLIYGYTF.